This TCR beta chain was profiled in a study of blood T cell repertoires in COVID-19 (dated by TCRdb to the early 2020s). Looking at the study overall: Samples covering the acute and convalescent phases of COVID-19 were provided by collaborators in the United States, Italy and Spain. The samples were drawn from two sources: the first 160 participants of the ongoing ImmuneRACE study, and some 1,300 subjects contributed by 6 global collaborators. A de-identified subject ID, COVID-19 status, age in years and sex were almost always included in the sample metadata. Where HLA class I and class II types were available, the types were taken from metadata supplied by the sample provider, not from assay-based typing. The prospective study material was composed of cDNA or gDNA derived from T cells, B-cell-depleted T cells, or PBMCs. A freely available public database, intended as a resource for researchers studying the immune response to SARS-CoV-2, is where the repertoires were released. Deeply sampled blood TCRbeta repertoires from subjects exposed to, actively infected with, or recovered from COVID-19 were included in the dataset. The research as a whole found: Clinical and demographic metadata were provided uncurated, with the amount varying by source and participant.

Points on this clone: Its recognized antigen is unknown. No clone much larger than this one lies a single base away; base qualities are absent.

Each collaborating institution followed its own protocols to collect whole blood in K2EDTA tubes. Collaborator samples were shipped for TCRbeta analysis as frozen whole blood, isolated PBMCs, or DNA extracted from either sample type. TCRbeta CDR3 regions were amplified from genomic DNA using the immunoSEQ Assay, a bias-controlled multiplex PCR. Turning to the authors' computational methods: The number of nucleated cells in each sample was estimated from the amplification of reference gene primers within the assay. To quantify the absolute abundance of each unique TCRbeta CDR3 rearrangement, sequence reads were collapsed and filtered. For each sample, productive Simpson clonality was calculated by taking the square root of Simpson's diversity index across productive rearrangements. Drawn from immuneACCESS, this table holds only the in-frame rearrangements with V and J called that TCRdb kept. Clones are partly lost; checked studies trace under half to an unresolved V gene and leave the rest unexplained. That table furnishes V, J and clone size, whereas the DNA furnished D and trimming. Counted in this sample were over 70,000 clones; approximately 90% of them appeared once. The top ten clonotypes cover roughly 2.2% of the sample.

Sample: peripheral blood. The sequence came from a human donor with active COVID-19. The donor label of this sample is uncertain.

The DNA sequence is TGTGCCAGCAGGGGCGACAAGTCCACAGATACGCAGTATTTT. This codes for CASRGDKSTDTQYF. Recombination connected TRBV2 to TRBJ2-3; the D gene is unclear. Based on the germline V gene, the CDR1 and CDR2 sequences are SNHLY and FYNNEI. The germline ends are 12 bases apart after V is trimmed by 6 bases and J by 2 bases. The CDR3 contains 14 residues, cysteine and phenylalanine counted. Of all the DNA, just the CDR3 is kept, 42 bases in frame from base 1.